Here is one T cell receptor beta chain with its context. V was pared by 5 bases and J by 2 bases, with 16 bases between. This CDR3 spans 15 amino acids. Germline loops: CDR1 LNHDA, CDR2 SQIVND (reference sequence). The sample comes from a study of blood T cell repertoires in COVID-19. Study context: Researchers got acute and convalescent COVID-19 samples from the United States, Italy and Spain. PBMCs, B-cell-depleted T cells, or T cells were the source of the cDNA or gDNA that made up the material.

Sequencing was performed with immunoSEQ multiplex PCR; in TCRdb, only in-frame clones are kept and a portion is missing. Of some 44,000 clones listed, roughly 92% are singletons. The TCR originated in a man aged 50-60 years with active COVID-19. Sequencing was carried out using peripheral blood. This sequence joins TRBV19 and TRBJ2-7, with a weak D call TRBD1 (5 bases). CDR3 bases: TGTGCCAGTAGTCGAGACCGAGACAGTACCTACGAGCAGTACTTC. Translation gives CASSRDRDSTYEQYF.